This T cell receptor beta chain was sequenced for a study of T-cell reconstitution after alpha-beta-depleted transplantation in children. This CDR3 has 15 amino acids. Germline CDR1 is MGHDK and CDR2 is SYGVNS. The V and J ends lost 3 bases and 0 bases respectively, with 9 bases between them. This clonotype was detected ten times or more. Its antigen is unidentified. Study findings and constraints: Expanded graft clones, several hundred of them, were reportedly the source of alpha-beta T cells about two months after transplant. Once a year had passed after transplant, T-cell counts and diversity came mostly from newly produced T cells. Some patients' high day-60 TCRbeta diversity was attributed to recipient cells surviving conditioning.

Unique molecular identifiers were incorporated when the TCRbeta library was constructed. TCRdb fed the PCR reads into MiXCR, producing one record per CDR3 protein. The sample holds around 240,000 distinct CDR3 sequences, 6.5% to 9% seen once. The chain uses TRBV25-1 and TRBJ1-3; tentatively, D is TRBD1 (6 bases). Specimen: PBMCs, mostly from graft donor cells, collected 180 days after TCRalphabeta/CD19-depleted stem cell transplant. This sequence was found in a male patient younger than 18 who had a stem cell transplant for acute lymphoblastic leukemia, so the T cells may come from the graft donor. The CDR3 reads CASSETGPSGNTIYF. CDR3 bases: TGTGCCAGCAGTGAGACAGGTCCCTCTGGAAACACCATATATTTT.